These 32 T cell receptor beta chains originate from one sample sequenced in a study of blood T cell repertoires in COVID-19. This table comes from immunoSEQ multiplex PCR, and its TCRdb copy is limited to in-frame clones, with some not included. The data contain 150,000 to 200,000 clones, roughly nine tenths of them singletons. Sequencing input: peripheral blood. These receptors came from a man aged 65-85 years with active or convalescent COVID-19.

The V call is TRBV27, the J call TRBJ1-2, with 10 bases fitting TRBD1. The CDR3 runs to 13 residues. The V and J ends lost 6 bases and 7 bases, in that order; junction bases with no gene match: 5. The germline V gene encodes CDR1 MNHEY and CDR2 SMNVEV (reference sequence). The DNA of the CDR3 is TGTGCCAGCAGAGAGACAGGGGGCAGTGGCTACACCTTC. It translates to CASRETGGSGYTF.

The rearrangement uses TRBV2 and TRBJ1-4; the match to TRBD1 covers 7 bases. This CDR3 contains 15 residues. Germline CDR1 is SNHLY and CDR2 is FYNNEI. With 6 bases clipped from V and 7 bases from J, the junction kept 11 bases outside the gene matches. The DNA of the CDR3 is TGTGCCAGCAGCCTGCGGACAGGCCGAGGTGAAAAACTGTTTTTT. This codes for CASSLRTGRGEKLFF.

The chain combines TRBV28 with TRBJ1-6; D is uncertain. This CDR3 has 14 residues. From germline, CDR1 is MDHEN and CDR2 SYDVKM. The ends were cut back, 5 bases at V and 4 bases at J, with 9 bases in the middle. DNA for the CDR3: TGTGCCAGCAGTACGCCCCAGTATAATTCACCCCTCCACTTT. This sequence encodes CASSTPQYNSPLHF.

About this clone: The sample carries other DNA sequences with the same CDR3. The DNA of the CDR3 is TGTGCCAGCAGCTTAAGAGAGTATGGCTACACCTTC. It specifies CASSLREYGYTF. The chain links TRBV5-6 to TRBJ1-2; D remains unclear. Trimming removed 2 bases from V and 5 bases from J, with 7 bases in between. The germline CDR1 and CDR2 sequences are SGHDT and YYEEEE. There are 12 residues in the CDR3.

Here the CDR3 DNA reads TGTGCCAGCAGTGACGGACAGGAGAACACCGGGGAGCTGTTTTTT. Its protein is CASSDGQENTGELFF. V usage is TRBV6-4 and J usage is TRBJ2-2, with 7 bases that match TRBD1. The CDR3 loop spans 15 amino acids. J gave up 1 base and V 2 bases, and 1 base lay outside the gene matches. Germline CDR1 reads MRHNA; CDR2 reads SNTAGT.

The chain uses TRBV5-6 and TRBJ1-5; D remains unclear. This CDR3 is built from 14 residues. V gave up 1 base and J gave up 8 bases, with 13 bases separating them. CDR1 is SGHDT, CDR2 YYEEEE, per germline. The CDR3 loop is CASSLRGIGEPQHF. The CDR3 DNA sequence: TGTGCCAGCAGCTTGCGGGGAATCGGGGAGCCCCAGCATTTT.

J is TRBJ2-1 and V is TRBV14; TRBD2 matches at 8 bases. V shed 1 base, J shed 7 bases, and the junction held 0 bases outside the gene matches. This CDR3 is 13 amino acids long. Germline values: CDR1 SGHDN, CDR2 FVKESK. The CDR3 DNA sequence: TGTGCCAGCAGCCAAGTAGCGGGGAATGAGCAGTTCTTC. Translation: CASSQVAGNEQFF.

The rearrangement joins TRBV4-3 to TRBJ1-1; perhaps TRBD1 as D (6 bases). This CDR3 contains 13 residues. In germline, CDR1 is LGHNA, CDR2 YSLEER. V lost 6 bases, J lost 3 bases, and 11 bases lay in between. The CDR3 DNA reads as TGCGCCAGCAGGGCGGGGGCGTACACTGAAGCTTTCTTT. Protein product: CASRAGAYTEAFF.

CDR3 bases: TGCAGCGCTGATTGGGCCCACGAGCAGTACTTC. Encoded protein: CSADWAHEQYF. This chain connects TRBV29-1 to TRBJ2-7; D gene uncertain. Germline V CDR1 and CDR2: SQVTM, ANQGSEA. V lost 7 bases and J lost 5, with 12 bases in between. The CDR3 covers 11 residues.

The chain employs TRBV5-1 and TRBJ1-4, with 7 nucleotides matching TRBD1. The CDR3 extends over 17 amino acids. Looked up from germline, CDR1 is SGHRS and CDR2 is YFSETQ. The V and J ends lost 4 bases and 1 base, in that order; junction bases with no gene match: 10. As DNA, the CDR3 is TGCGCCAGCAGCCACACGACAGGGTGGGAAACTAATGAAAAACTGTTTTTT. It codes for CASSHTTGWETNEKLFF.

The V call is TRBV29-1, the J call TRBJ2-7; 10 bases align to TRBD1. CDR1 and CDR2 (germline): SQVTM, ANQGSEA. The junction had 5 bases not matched to a gene; V was cut back by 7 bases and J by 5 bases. The CDR3 is 12 amino acids. The CDR3 DNA reads TGCAGCGGGACAGGGGGAGGCAACGAGCAGTACTTC. This sequence encodes CSGTGGGNEQYF.

About this clone itself: One junction end does not reproduce the germline sequence, and a read error may be involved. The chain recombines TRBV5-1 with TRBJ1-5, with D maybe TRBD1 (6 bases). This CDR3 spans 14 amino acids. Germline assignment: CDR1 SGHRS and CDR2 YFSETQ. The CDR3 DNA reads as TGCGCCAGCAGCGCTTCGGGGGGCAACCAGCCCCAGCATTTT. The encoded protein is CASSASGGNQPQHF.

The gene calls are TRBV4-1 and TRBJ2-5; D unresolved. CDR3 length: 13 residues. Germline CDR1 reads MGHRA; CDR2 reads YSYEKL. With 4 bases removed from V and 4 bases from J, the gap between germline ends came to 10 bases. The CDR3 is CASSPVLVETQYF. DNA of the CDR3: TGCGCCAGCAGCCCGGTCCTTGTAGAGACCCAGTACTTC.

V and J are TRBV5-5 and TRBJ1-1; D call uncertain. This CDR3 contains 15 residues. Per the germline V gene, CDR1 is SGHKS and CDR2 is YYEKEE (reference sequence). With 5 bases removed from V and 0 bases from J, the gap between germline ends came to 14 bases. The CDR3 here is CASRSQAVMNTEAFF. As DNA, the CDR3 is TGTGCCAGCAGATCTCAGGCAGTCATGAACACTGAAGCTTTCTTT.

The chain employs TRBV2 and TRBJ2-3; D possibly corresponds to TRBD2 (5 bases). Trimming cost V 5 bases and J 4 bases, with 16 bases left between them. Germline CDR1 SNHLY, CDR2 FYNNEI. This CDR3 comprises 15 residues. DNA for the CDR3: TGTGCCAGCAGTCCGGGGTGGAATTCGGCAGATACGCAGTATTTT. Residues: CASSPGWNSADTQYF.

This clone was counted between two and nine times. V gene TRBV11-2 combines with J gene TRBJ2-1; the match to TRBD2 covers 9 bases. Germline values: CDR1 SGHAT, CDR2 FQNNGV. The CDR3 has 17 amino acids. V was clipped by 4 bases and J by 2 bases; unmatched bases: 9. CDR3 bases: TGTGCCAGCAGCTCTGTTCGAGCGGGAGGCCCCTACAATGAGCAGTTCTTC. Its protein is CASSSVRAGGPYNEQFF.

This chain links TRBV12-3 or TRBV12-4 with TRBJ1-2; TRBD1 is a possible D gene (6 bases). V lost 6 bases and J 4 bases, leaving 9 bases between the germline ends. The CDR3 totals 12 residues. Here the CDR3 DNA reads TGTGCCAGCAGCTTGGACAGCTATGGCTACACCTTC. This gives the protein CASSLDSYGYTF.

The DNA of the CDR3 is TGTGCCAGCAGCCAAGATGGGGCAGGTGGGTCCCAGTACTTC. This encodes CASSQDGAGGSQYF. This rearrangement joins TRBV3-1 (or the pseudogene TRBV3-2) to TRBJ2-5, with D possibly matching TRBD1 (5 bases). The V end was cut by 0 bases, the J end by 9 bases, with 14 bases between. This CDR3 has 14 amino acids. From germline, CDR1 is LGHDT and CDR2 YNNKEL (reference sequence).

This clone occurred once. This chain links TRBV18 with TRBJ1-1; unclear D gene. Between the trimmed V and J ends, which lost 2 bases and 0 bases, there was a span of 7 bases. The CDR3 spans 14 residues. The germline V gene encodes CDR1 KGHSH and CDR2 LQKENI. Here the CDR3 reads CASSPGQVNTEAFF. The CDR3 nucleotides read TGTGCCAGCTCACCAGGGCAGGTGAACACTGAAGCTTTCTTT.

This chain joins TRBV27 and TRBJ1-1, with a possible D match to TRBD1 (6 bases). The CDR3 is made up of 14 amino acids. The ends were cut back, 6 bases at V and 7 bases at J, with 18 bases in the middle. In germline, CDR1 is MNHEY, CDR2 SMNVEV (reference sequence). The CDR3 DNA reads TGTGCCAGCAGCCCCGTACAGGGTCGGGGTGAAGCTTTCTTT. This translates into CASSPVQGRGEAFF.

The V gene is TRBV5-4, the J gene TRBJ2-1, with 10 bases matching TRBD1. The CDR3 contains 15 residues. Germline V lookup: CDR1 SGHNT, CDR2 YYREEE (reference sequence). The V and J ends lost 3 bases and 5 bases, in that order; junction bases with no gene match: 5. The CDR3 is CASSSPGQGNNEQFF. CDR3 sequence (DNA): TGTGCCAGCAGCTCTCCGGGACAGGGGAACAATGAGCAGTTCTTC.

The V and J genes are TRBV15 and TRBJ2-5; TRBD2 aligns across 8 bases. Germline V CDR1 and CDR2: LNHNV, YYDKDF (reference sequence). The trim removed 6 bases at V and 4 bases at J, leaving 7 bases unmatched. The CDR3 contains 14 residues. The CDR3 here is CATRAGLAGETQYF. Here the CDR3 DNA reads TGTGCCACCAGAGCGGGGCTAGCGGGAGAGACCCAGTACTTC.

This chain connects TRBV18 to TRBJ1-1; D is possibly TRBD1 (6 bases). Trimming took 5 bases from V and 3 from J, leaving 13 bases between them. In germline, CDR1 is KGHSH, CDR2 LQKENI. The length of the CDR3 is 14 residues. CDR3 protein: CASSGGNRDTEAFF. CDR3 in DNA: TGTGCCAGCTCAGGCGGTAACAGGGACACTGAAGCTTTCTTT.

This clone was counted a few times. The gene calls are TRBV4-1 and TRBJ1-5, with no clear D. Germline V gene lookup returns CDR1 MGHRA and CDR2 YSYEKL. CDR3 size: 14 residues. V was trimmed by 2 bases and J by 6 bases, leaving 11 bases between them. The CDR3 loop reads CASSQPGGSQPQHF. In DNA form, the CDR3 reads TGCGCCAGCAGCCAACCTGGTGGGAGTCAGCCCCAGCATTTT.

The gene calls are TRBV5-1 and TRBJ2-2; no reliable D call. The germline V and J ends were trimmed by 2 bases and 0 bases, with 5 bases remaining between them. Germline lookup yields CDR1 SGHRS and CDR2 YFSETQ. The CDR3 has 14 amino acids. The CDR3 region is CASSFGANTGELFF. The CDR3 DNA reads as TGCGCCAGCAGCTTCGGAGCGAACACCGGGGAGCTGTTTTTT.

J is TRBJ1-1 and V is TRBV28; the D gene is possibly TRBD1 (6 bases). This CDR3 spans 15 amino acids. The germline V gene encodes CDR1 MDHEN and CDR2 SYDVKM. V was clipped by 5 bases and J by 0 bases, with 13 bases between them. In DNA form, the CDR3 reads TGTGCCAGCAGTGCCTGGACAGTTATGAACACTGAAGCTTTCTTT. This encodes CASSAWTVMNTEAFF.

The CDR3 protein is CASSLAAAGRSYEQYF. The DNA of the CDR3 is TGTGCCAGCAGCTTAGCCGCCGCAGGGCGGTCCTACGAGCAGTACTTC. The chain employs TRBV11-1 and TRBJ2-7, with D perhaps matching TRBD1 (5 bases). CDR3 size: 16 residues. Deletions cut 0 bases from V and 1 base from J, with 13 bases between. Germline CDR1 and CDR2: SGHAT and FQDESV (reference sequence).

The chain uses TRBV9 and TRBJ2-3, with no clear D. V was clipped by 4 bases and J by 0 bases, with 6 bases between them. The CDR3 sequence is 13 residues long. Germline V gene data show CDR1 as SGDLS and CDR2 as YYNGEE. The CDR3 nucleotides are TGTGCCAGCAGCCTTACAAGCACAGATACGCAGTATTTT. It yields the protein CASSLTSTDTQYF. Full variable domain (outside the CDR3, taken from reference TRBV9 and TRBJ2-3): DSGVTQTPKHLITATGQRVTLRCSPRSGDLSVYWYQQSLDQGLQFLIQYYNGEERAKGNILERFSAQQFPDLHSELNLSSLELGDSALYFCASSLTSTDTQYFGPGTRLTVL.

The gene calls are TRBV11-2 and TRBJ2-7; 7 bases line up with TRBD2. The germline CDR1 and CDR2 sequences are SGHAT and FQNNGV. With 3 bases clipped from V and 7 bases from J, the junction kept 21 bases outside the gene matches. The CDR3 covers 18 residues. CDR3 amino acids: CASSFGARAGTRVSEQYF. The CDR3 coding sequence is TGTGCCAGCAGCTTCGGGGCCCGAGCGGGGACCCGCGTTTCGGAGCAGTACTTC.

The chain links TRBV30 to TRBJ1-5; TRBD1 agrees at 10 bases. J was trimmed by 0 bases and V by 2 bases; bases with no gene match: 16. CDR1 and CDR2 (germline): GTSNPN, SVGIG (reference sequence). The CDR3 contains 20 residues. Here the CDR3 reads CAWSPLTPGQGMYSNQPQHF. CDR3 nucleotide sequence: TGTGCCTGGAGTCCCCTGACCCCGGGACAGGGGATGTATAGCAATCAGCCCCAGCATTTT.

V gene TRBV19 combines with J gene TRBJ2-2; D gene unclear. V lost 3 bases and J lost 0, with 8 bases in between. CDR1 is LNHDA, CDR2 SQIVND, per germline (reference sequence). CDR3 length: 15 residues. CDR3 nucleotide sequence: TGTGCCAGTAGTATTTACAGCACGAACACCGGGGAGCTGTTTTTT. Translated, it gives CASSIYSTNTGELFF.

This clone came up once. This chain links TRBV7-2 with TRBJ2-7; 8 bases agree with TRBD1. This CDR3 is built from 16 residues. Germline CDR1 SGHTA, CDR2 FQGNSA. With V trimmed by 5 bases and J by 7 bases, 16 bases remained unmatched. CDR3 coding DNA: TGTGCCAGCAGCCGCAGGGGTGGGACAGGTTCGGCGGAGCAGTACTTC. This codes for CASSRRGGTGSAEQYF.